This TCR beta chain came from a study of shared clonotypes between healthy human individuals. Study-wide context: A couple of women and a few men aged 18 to 49 made up the donors.

Concerning this clone: Its antigen is unknown.

TCRdb's table, derived via immunoSEQ multiplex PCR, lists solely in-frame clones and lacks some. This sample yields 450,000 to 650,000 clones, of which around 76% are seen a single time; 12% belongs to the top ten. Germline V gene sequence: CDR1 LNHNV, CDR2 YYDKDF (reference sequence). Deletions cut 1 base from V and 10 bases from J, with 10 bases between. The CDR3 extends over 12 amino acids. General observations from the study: Among donors, sharing of clonotypes was expected to be affected by sequencing depth. Investigators collected only blood, and repertoires in tissues likely differ.

This TCR was sampled from a woman in her thirties or forties in good health. Some clones in this sample may be carry-over from other donors' samples. The V gene is TRBV15, the J gene TRBJ1-2; tentative D call: TRBD1 (5 bases). The specimen was PBMCs. CDR3 region: CATSRARQIYTF. For the CDR3, the DNA is TGTGCCACCAGCAGAGCTAGACAGATCTACACCTTC.